This is a list of T cell receptor beta chains from one sample in a study of cytomegalovirus exposure and HLA in healthy donors. The protocol was immunoSEQ multiplex PCR, while the TCRdb copy is restricted to in-frame clones and leaves out a portion. This sample yields 95,000 to 110,000 clones, of which 55% to 85% are seen a single time; 7.8% belongs to the top ten. The sequencing sample was made of PBMCs. These receptors all come from a man aged 30 to 45 in good health and CMV-seronegative. CDR3s include the opening cysteine and the closing phenylalanine or tryptophan. Each record gives: V gene, J gene, CDR3 protein.

V gene: TRBV7-9; J gene: TRBJ2-2; CDR3 protein: CASSLQGLPGELFF
V gene: TRBV9; J gene: TRBJ2-7; CDR3 protein: CASSVEGASYEQYF
V gene: TRBV4-1; J gene: TRBJ1-3; CDR3 protein: CASSQVGPGDGNTIYF
V gene: TRBV4-1; J gene: TRBJ2-1; CDR3 protein: CASSQDFPGVNYNEQFF
V gene: TRBV6-1; J gene: TRBJ1-2; CDR3 protein: CASSEEVNYGYTF
V gene: TRBV6-4; J gene: TRBJ1-1; CDR3 protein: CASGLTENTEAFF
V gene: TRBV27; J gene: TRBJ1-3; CDR3 protein: CASSLTGREGNTIYF
V gene: TRBV7-2; J gene: TRBJ1-5; CDR3 protein: CASSFTGNQPQHF
V gene: TRBV5-1; J gene: TRBJ2-2; CDR3 protein: CASSYLQGTNTGELFF
V gene: TRBV6-1; J gene: TRBJ2-5; CDR3 protein: CASSEAALAGGETQYF
V gene: TRBV7-9; J gene: TRBJ2-1; CDR3 protein: CASSPPRGEQFF
V gene: TRBV19; J gene: TRBJ1-3; CDR3 protein: CASSISDTIYF
V gene: TRBV5-1; J gene: TRBJ1-1; CDR3 protein: CASSLGPYDRSPTEAFF
V gene: TRBV5-1; J gene: TRBJ2-2; CDR3 protein: CASSSTSGVGPGELFF
V gene: TRBV4-2; J gene: TRBJ2-7; CDR3 protein: CASSQETSGSYEQYF
V gene: TRBV5-1; J gene: TRBJ1-6; CDR3 protein: CASSLTGGNSPLHF
V gene: TRBV6-5; J gene: TRBJ2-4; CDR3 protein: CASKQELAKNIQYF
V gene: TRBV28; J gene: TRBJ2-5; CDR3 protein: CASSFAGGSETQYF
V gene: TRBV2; J gene: TRBJ2-7; CDR3 protein: CASSEVGGDNLRGQYF
V gene: TRBV7-9; J gene: TRBJ1-1; CDR3 protein: CASSLVGGRGRFGDTEAFF
V gene: TRBV19; J gene: TRBJ1-1; CDR3 protein: CASSFGYGGTEAFF
V gene: TRBV10-3; J gene: TRBJ2-7; CDR3 protein: CAISPGEPYEQYF
V gene: TRBV10-2; J gene: TRBJ1-6; CDR3 protein: CASSYTGGGSPLHF
V gene: TRBV11-2; J gene: TRBJ2-3; CDR3 protein: CASSLADRETDTQYF
V gene: TRBV30; J gene: TRBJ1-5; CDR3 protein: CAWSLGPTNQPQHF
V gene: TRBV11-2; J gene: TRBJ2-5; CDR3 protein: CASSSLNFLKETQYF
V gene: TRBV6-6; J gene: TRBJ2-7; CDR3 protein: CASSFQGQGPNEQYF